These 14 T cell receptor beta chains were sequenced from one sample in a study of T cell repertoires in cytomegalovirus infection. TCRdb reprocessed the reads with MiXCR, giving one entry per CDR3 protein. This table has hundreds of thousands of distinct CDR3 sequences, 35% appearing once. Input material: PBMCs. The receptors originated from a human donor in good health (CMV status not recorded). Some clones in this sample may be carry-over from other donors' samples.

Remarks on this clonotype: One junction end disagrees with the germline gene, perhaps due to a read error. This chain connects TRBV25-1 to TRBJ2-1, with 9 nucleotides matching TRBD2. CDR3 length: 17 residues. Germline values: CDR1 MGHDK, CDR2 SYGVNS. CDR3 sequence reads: CASSEYAGGPSYNEQLF. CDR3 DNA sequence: TGTGCCAGCAGTGAATACGCGGGAGGGCCCTCCTACAATGAGCAGTTATTC. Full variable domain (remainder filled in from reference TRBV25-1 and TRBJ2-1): EADIYQTPRYLVIGTGKKITLECSQTMGHDKMYWYQQDPGMELHLIHYSYGVNSTEKGDLSSESTVSRIRTEHFPLTLESARPSHTSQYLCASSEYAGGPSYNEQLFGPGTRLTVL.

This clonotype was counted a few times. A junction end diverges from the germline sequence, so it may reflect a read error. The CDR3 DNA follows: TGTGCCAGCAGCCCTAGGGAGGGCTCGGGCACTGAAGCTTTATTT. Translation: CASSPREGSGTEALF. V is TRBV7-6 and J is TRBJ1-1; D is ambiguous. There are 15 residues in the CDR3. CDR1 is SGHVS and CDR2 is FNYEAQ in the germline V gene.

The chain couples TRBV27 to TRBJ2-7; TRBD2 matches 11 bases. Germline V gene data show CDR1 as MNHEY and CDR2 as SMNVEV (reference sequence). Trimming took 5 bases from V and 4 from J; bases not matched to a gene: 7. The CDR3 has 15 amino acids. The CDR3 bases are TGTGCCAGCAGTCCGATAGCGGGAGGGCCGTACGAGCAGTACTTC. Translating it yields CASSPIAGGPYEQYF.

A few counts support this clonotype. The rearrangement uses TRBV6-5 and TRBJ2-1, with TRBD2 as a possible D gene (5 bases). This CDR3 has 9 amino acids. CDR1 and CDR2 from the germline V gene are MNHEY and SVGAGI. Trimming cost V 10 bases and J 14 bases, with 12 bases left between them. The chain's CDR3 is CAIGLGEFF. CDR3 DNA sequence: TGTGCCATCGGCTTGGGAGAGTTCTTC.

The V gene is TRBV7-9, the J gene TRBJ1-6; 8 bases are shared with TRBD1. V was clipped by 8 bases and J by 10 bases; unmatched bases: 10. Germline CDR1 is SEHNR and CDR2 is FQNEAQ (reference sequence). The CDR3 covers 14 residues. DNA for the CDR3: TGTGCCAGCTCCCCCGGTCAGGGGGCCTCACCCCTCCACTTT. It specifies CASSPGQGASPLHF.

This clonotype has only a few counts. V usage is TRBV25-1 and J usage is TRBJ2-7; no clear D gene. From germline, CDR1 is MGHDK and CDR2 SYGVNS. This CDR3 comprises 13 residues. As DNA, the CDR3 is TGTGCAGTACGGCCCAGTTCCTCCTACGAGCAGTACTTC. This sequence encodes CAVRPSSSYEQYF.

Here the CDR3 reads CASSYSLLAPTEAFF. In nucleotides, the CDR3 is TGTGCCAGCAGTTACTCGCTCTTAGCCCCTACTGAAGCTTTCTTT. The rearrangement joins TRBV6-5 to TRBJ1-1; D not certain. CDR3 length equals 15 residues. Looked up from germline, CDR1 is MNHEY and CDR2 is SVGAGI. Trimming stripped 0 bases from V and 5 bases from J, with 13 bases between.

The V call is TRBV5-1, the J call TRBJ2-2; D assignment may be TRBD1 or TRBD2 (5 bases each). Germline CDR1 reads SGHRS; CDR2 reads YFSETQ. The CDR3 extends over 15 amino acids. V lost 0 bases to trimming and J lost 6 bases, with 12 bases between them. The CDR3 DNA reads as TGCGCCAGCAGCTTGGGAGGGACCGGACCCGGGGAGCTGTTTTTT. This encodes CASSLGGTGPGELFF.

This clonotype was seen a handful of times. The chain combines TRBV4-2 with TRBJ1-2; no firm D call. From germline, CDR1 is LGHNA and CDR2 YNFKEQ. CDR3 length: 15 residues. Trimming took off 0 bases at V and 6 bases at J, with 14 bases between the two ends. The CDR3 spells CASSQDMEWGDGYTF. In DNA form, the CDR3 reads TGTGCCAGCAGCCAAGATATGGAGTGGGGTGATGGCTACACCTTC.

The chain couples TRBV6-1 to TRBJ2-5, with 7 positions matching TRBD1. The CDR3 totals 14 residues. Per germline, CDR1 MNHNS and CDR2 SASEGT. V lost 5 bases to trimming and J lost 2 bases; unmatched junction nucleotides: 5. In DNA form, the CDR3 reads TGTGCCAGCAGTTCGGGACAGCCACAAGAGACCCAGTACTTC. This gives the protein CASSSGQPQETQYF.

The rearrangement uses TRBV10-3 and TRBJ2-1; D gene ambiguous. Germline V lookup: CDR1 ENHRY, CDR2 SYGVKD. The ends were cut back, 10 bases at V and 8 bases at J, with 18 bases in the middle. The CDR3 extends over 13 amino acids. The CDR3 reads CATVPHSSDEQFF. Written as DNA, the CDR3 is TGTGCCACCGTTCCTCACAGCTCGGATGAGCAGTTCTTC.

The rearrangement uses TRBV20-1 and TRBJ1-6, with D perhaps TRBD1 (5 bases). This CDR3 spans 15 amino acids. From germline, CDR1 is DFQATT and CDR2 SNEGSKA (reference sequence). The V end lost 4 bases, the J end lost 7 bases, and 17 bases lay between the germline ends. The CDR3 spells CSATQGSSGNSPLHF. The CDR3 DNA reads TGCAGTGCTACTCAGGGTTCTTCTGGCAATTCACCCCTCCACTTT.

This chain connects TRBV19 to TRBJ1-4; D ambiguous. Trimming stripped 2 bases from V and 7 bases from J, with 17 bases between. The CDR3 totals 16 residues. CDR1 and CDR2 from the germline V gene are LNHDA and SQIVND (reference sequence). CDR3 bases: TGTGCCAGTAGTATAACCACGGCAGCCTCGGGTGAAAAACTGTTTTTT. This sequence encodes CASSITTAASGEKLFF. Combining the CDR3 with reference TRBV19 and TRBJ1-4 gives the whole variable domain DGGITQSPKYLFRKEGQNVTLSCEQNLNHDAMYWYRQDPGQGLRLIYYSQIVNDFQKGDIAEGYSVSREKKESFPLTVTSAQKNPTAFYLCASSITTAASGEKLFFGSGTQLSVL.

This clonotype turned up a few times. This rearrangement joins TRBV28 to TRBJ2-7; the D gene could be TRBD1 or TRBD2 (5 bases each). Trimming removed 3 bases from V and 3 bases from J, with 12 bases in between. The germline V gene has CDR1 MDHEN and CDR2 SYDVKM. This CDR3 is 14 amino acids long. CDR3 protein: CASSFIGDLYEQYF. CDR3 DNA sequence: TGTGCCAGCAGTTTTATAGGGGACCTCTACGAGCAGTACTTC.